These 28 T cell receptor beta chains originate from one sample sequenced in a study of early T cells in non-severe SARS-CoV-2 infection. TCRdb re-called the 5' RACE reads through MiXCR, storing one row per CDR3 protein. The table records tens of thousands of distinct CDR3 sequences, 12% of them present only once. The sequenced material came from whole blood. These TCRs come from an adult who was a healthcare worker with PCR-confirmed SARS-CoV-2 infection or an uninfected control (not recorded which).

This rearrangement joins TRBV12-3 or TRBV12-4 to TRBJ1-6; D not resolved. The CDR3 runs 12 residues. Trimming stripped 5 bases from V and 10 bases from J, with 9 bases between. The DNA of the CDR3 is TGTGCCAGCAGTACCGGGGTCTCACCCCTCCACTTT. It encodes CASSTGVSPLHF.

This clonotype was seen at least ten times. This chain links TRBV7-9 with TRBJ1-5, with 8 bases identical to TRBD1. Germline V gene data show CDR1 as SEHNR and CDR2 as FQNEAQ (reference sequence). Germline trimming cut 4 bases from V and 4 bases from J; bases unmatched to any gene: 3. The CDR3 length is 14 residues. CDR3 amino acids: CASSSDRVNQPQHF. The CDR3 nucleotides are TGTGCCAGCAGCTCGGACAGGGTGAATCAGCCCCAGCATTTT.

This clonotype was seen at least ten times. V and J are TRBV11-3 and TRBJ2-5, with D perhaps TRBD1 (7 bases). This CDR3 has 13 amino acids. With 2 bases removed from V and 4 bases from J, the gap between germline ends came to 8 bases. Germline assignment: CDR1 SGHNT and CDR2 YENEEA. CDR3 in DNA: TGTGCCAGCAGCTTACAGGGGGGAGAGACCCAGTACTTC. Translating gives CASSLQGGETQYF. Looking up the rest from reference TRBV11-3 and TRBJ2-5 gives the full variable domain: EAGVVQSPRYKIIEKKQPVAFWCNPISGHNTLYWYLQNLGQGPELLIRYENEEAVDDSQLPKDRFSAERLKGVDSTLKIQPAELGDSAVYLCASSLQGGETQYFGPGTRLLVL.

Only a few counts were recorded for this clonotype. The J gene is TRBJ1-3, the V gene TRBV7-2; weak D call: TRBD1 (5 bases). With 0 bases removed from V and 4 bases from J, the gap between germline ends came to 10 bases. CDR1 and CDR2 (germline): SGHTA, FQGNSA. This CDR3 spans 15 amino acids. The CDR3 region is CASSLAGARGNTIYF. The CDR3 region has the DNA TGTGCCAGCAGCTTAGCAGGGGCACGCGGAAACACCATATATTTT.

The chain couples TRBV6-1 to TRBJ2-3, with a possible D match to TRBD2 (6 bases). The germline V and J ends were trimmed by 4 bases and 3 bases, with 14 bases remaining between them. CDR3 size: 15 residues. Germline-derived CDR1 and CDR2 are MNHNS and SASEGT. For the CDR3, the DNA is TGTGCCAGCAGTGTGTCCCTGGGAGGAACAGATACGCAGTATTTT. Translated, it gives CASSVSLGGTDTQYF.

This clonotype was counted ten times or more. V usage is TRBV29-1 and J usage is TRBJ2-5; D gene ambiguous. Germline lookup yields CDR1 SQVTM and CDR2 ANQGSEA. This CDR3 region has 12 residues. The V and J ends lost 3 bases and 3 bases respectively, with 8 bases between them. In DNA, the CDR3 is TGCAGCGTTGAGGGCCTTGAAGAGACCCAGTACTTC. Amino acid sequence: CSVEGLEETQYF.

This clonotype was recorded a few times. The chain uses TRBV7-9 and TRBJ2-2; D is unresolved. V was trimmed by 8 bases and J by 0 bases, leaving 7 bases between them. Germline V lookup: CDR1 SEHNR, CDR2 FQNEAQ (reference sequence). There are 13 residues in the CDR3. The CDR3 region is CASGRSNTGELFF. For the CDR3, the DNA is TGTGCCAGCGGTAGATCGAACACCGGGGAGCTGTTTTTT.

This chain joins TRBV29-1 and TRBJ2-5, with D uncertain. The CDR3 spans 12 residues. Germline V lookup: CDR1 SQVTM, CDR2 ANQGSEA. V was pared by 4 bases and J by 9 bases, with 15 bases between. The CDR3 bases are TGCAGCGTTGCGGTCGAGAGCGCCTCCCAGTACTTC. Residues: CSVAVESASQYF.

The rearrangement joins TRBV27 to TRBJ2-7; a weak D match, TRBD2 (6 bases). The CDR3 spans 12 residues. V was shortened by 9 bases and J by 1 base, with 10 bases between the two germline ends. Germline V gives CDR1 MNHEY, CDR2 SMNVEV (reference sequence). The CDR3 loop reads CASRDFSYEQYF. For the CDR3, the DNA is TGTGCCAGTAGGGACTTTTCCTACGAGCAGTACTTC.

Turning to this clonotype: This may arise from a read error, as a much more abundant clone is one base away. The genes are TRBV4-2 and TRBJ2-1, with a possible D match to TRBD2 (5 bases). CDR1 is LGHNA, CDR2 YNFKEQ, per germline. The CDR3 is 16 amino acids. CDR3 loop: CASSSRLAALYNKQFF. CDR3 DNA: TGTGCCAGCAGCTCCAGGCTAGCAGCCCTCTACAATAAGCAGTTCTTC.

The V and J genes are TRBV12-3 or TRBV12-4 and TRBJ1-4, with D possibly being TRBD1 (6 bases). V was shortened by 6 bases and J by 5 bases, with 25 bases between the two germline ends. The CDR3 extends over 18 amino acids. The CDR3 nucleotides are TGTGCCAGCAGAACCCTGGGCAGGGGACTACAATTCAATGAAAAACTGTTTTTT. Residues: CASRTLGRGLQFNEKLFF.

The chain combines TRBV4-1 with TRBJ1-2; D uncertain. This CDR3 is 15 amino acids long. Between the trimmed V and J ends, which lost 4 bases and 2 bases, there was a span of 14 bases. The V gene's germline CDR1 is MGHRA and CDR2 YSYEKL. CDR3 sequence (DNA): TGCGCCAGCAGCCCGGACGTAAAACAGAACTATGGCTACACCTTC. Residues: CASSPDVKQNYGYTF.

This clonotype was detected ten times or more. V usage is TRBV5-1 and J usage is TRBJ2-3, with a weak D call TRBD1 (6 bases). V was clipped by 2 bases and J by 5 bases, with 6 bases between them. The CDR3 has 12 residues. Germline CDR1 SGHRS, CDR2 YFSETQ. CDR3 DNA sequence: TGCGCCAGCAGCTTACAGGGAGATACGCAGTATTTT. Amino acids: CASSLQGDTQYF.

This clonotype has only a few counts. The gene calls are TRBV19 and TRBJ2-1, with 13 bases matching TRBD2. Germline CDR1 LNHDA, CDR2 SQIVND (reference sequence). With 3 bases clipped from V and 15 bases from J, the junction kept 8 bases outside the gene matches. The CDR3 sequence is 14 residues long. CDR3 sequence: CASSMTSGRPHRFF. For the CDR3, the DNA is TGTGCCAGTAGTATGACTAGCGGGAGGCCGCATCGGTTCTTC.

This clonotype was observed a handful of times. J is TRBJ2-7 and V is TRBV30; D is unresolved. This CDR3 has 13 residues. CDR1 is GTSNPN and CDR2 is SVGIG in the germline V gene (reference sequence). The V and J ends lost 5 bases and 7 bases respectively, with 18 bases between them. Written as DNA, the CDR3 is TGTGCCTGGGGCCCCGGAGCCCTTTTGGAGCAGTACTTC. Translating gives CAWGPGALLEQYF.

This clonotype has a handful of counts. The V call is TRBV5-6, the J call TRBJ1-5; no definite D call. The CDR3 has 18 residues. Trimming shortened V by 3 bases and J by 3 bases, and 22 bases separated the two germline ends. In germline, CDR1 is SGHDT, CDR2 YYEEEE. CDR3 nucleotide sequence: TGTGCCAGCAGCTCTCTGAAGGCGAGATCAGGACTCAATCAGCCCCAGCATTTT. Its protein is CASSSLKARSGLNQPQHF.

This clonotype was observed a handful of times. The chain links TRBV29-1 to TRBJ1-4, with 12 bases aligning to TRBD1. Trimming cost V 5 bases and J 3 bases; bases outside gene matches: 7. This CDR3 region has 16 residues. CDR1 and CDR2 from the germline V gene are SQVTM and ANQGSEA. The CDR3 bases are TGCAGCGTTCAGGAGGGACAGGGGGCATCTAATGAAAAACTGTTTTTT. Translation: CSVQEGQGASNEKLFF.

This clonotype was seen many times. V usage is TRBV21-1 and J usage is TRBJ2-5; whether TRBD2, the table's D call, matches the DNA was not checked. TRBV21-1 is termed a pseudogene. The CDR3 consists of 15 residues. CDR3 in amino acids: CASSNPLETRETQYF. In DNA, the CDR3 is TGTGCCAGCAGCAATCCACTAGAGACGCGGGAGACCCAGTACTTC.

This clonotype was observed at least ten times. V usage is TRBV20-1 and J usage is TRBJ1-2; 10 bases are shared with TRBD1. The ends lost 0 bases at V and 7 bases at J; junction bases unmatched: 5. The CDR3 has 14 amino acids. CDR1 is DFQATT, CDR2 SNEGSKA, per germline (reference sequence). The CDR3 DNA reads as TGCAGTGCTAGAGATTTTTGGGACAGGGGTGGCTACACCTTC. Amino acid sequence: CSARDFWDRGGYTF.

The CDR3 DNA reads TGCAGCGTTGAAGATTTTACTAGCGGGAGTTCCTACGAGCAGTACTTC. Translating it yields CSVEDFTSGSSYEQYF. The chain joins TRBV29-1 to TRBJ2-7, with TRBD2 matching 11 bases. CDR1 SQVTM and CDR2 ANQGSEA come from the germline V gene. The trim removed 0 bases at V and 1 base at J, leaving 5 bases unmatched. The CDR3 sequence is 16 residues long.

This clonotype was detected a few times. Here the CDR3 reads CASSYPTATQETQYF. DNA for the CDR3: TGTGCCAGCAGCTATCCCACAGCCACTCAAGAGACCCAGTACTTC. The J gene is TRBJ2-5, the V gene TRBV12-3 or TRBV12-4; no clear D gene. CDR3 length: 15 residues. V lost 6 bases to trimming and J lost 2 bases, with 16 bases between them.

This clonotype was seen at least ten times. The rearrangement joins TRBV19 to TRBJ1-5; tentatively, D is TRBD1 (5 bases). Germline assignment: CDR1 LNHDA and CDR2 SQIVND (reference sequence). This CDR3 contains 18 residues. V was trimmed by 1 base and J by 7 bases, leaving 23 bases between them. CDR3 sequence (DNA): TGTGCCAGTAGTATAGCTCAGCGTAATCGCAGGGTAGGGCAGCCCCAGCATTTT. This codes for CASSIAQRNRRVGQPQHF.

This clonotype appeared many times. CDR3 sequence reads: CASSSSGVPYNEQFF. The CDR3 nucleotides read TGTGCCAGCAGTTCCAGCGGGGTACCTTACAATGAGCAGTTCTTC. The gene calls are TRBV12-3 or TRBV12-4 and TRBJ2-1; TRBD2 aligns across 7 bases. The CDR3 covers 15 residues. V was clipped by 4 bases and J by 4 bases; unmatched bases: 7.

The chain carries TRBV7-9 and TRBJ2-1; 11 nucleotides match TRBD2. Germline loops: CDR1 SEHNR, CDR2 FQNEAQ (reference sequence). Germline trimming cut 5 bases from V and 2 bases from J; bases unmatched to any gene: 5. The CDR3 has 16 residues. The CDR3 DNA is TGTGCCAGCAGCCCCGAACTAGCGGGAGCCTACAATGAGCAGTTCTTC. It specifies CASSPELAGAYNEQFF.

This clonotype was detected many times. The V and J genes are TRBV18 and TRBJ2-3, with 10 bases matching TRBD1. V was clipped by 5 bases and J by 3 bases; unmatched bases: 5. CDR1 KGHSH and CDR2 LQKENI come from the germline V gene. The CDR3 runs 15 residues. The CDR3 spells CASSATGGKTDTQYF. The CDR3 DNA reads TGTGCCAGCTCAGCGACAGGGGGCAAAACAGATACGCAGTATTTT.

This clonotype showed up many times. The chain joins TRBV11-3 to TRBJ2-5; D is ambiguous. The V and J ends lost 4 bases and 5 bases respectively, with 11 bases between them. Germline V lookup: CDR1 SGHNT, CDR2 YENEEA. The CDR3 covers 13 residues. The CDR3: CASSSHGSETQYF. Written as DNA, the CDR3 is TGTGCCAGCAGCTCCCATGGGTCGGAGACCCAGTACTTC.

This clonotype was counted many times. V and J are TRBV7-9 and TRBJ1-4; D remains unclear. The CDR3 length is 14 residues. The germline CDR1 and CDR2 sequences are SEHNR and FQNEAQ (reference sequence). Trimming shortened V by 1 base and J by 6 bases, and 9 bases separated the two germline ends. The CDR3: CASSLGRLDEKLFF. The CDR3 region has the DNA TGTGCCAGCAGCTTAGGCCGCTTGGATGAAAAACTGTTTTTT.

In DNA form, the CDR3 reads TGTGCCATCAGTCCAGGGTCCCACGAGCAGTACTTC. Its protein product is CAISPGSHEQYF. V is TRBV10-3 and J is TRBJ2-7, with D perhaps TRBD1 (5 bases). CDR1 and CDR2 (germline): ENHRY, SYGVKD. The CDR3 has 12 amino acids. V was cut by 5 bases and J by 5 bases, with 10 bases left in between.